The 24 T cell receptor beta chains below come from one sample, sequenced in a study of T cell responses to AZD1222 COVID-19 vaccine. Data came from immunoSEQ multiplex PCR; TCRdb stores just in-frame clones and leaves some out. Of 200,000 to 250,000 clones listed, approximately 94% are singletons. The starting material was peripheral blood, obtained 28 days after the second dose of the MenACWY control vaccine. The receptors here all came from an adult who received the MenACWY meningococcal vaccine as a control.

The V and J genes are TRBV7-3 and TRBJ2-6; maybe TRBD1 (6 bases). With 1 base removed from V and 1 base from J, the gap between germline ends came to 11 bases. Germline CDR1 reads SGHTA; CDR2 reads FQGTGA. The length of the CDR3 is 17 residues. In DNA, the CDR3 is TGTGCCAGCAGCTTAATGCACACAGGGTCTGGGGCCAACGTCCTGACTTTC. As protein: CASSLMHTGSGANVLTF.

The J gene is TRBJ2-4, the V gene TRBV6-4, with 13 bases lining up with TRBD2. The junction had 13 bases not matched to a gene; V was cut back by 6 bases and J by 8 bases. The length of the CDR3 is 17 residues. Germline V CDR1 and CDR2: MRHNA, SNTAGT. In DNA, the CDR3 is TGTGCCAGCAGAGGGACTAGCGGGACCCCCCGGATGGACATTCAGTACTTC. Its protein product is CASRGTSGTPRMDIQYF.

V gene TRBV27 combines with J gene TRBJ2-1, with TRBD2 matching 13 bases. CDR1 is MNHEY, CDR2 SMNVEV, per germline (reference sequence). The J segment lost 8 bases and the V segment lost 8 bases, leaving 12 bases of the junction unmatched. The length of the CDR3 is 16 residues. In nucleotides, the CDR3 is TGTGCCAGCGACGCTTTCGGGGGACTAGCGGGATATGAGCAGTTCTTC. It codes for CASDAFGGLAGYEQFF.

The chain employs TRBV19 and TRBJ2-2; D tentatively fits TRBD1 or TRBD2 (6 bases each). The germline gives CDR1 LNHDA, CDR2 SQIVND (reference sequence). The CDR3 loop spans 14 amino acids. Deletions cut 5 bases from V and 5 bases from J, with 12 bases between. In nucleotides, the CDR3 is TGTGCCAGTAGTTCAGGAGGGGGGACCGGGGAGCTGTTTTTT. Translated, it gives CASSSGGGTGELFF.

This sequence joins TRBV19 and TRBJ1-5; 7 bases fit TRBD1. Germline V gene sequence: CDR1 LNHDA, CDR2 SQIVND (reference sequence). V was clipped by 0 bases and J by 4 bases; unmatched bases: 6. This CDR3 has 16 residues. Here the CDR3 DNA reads TGTGCCAGTAGTATAGAGGGACAGACTTTAAATCAGCCCCAGCATTTT. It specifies CASSIEGQTLNQPQHF.

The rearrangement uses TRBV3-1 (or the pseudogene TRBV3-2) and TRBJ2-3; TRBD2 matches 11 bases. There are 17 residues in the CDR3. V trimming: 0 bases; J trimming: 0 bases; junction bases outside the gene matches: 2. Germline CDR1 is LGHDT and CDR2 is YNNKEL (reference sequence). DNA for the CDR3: TGTGCCAGCAGCCAAGAGCGGACTAGCGGGAGCACAGATACGCAGTATTTT. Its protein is CASSQERTSGSTDTQYF.

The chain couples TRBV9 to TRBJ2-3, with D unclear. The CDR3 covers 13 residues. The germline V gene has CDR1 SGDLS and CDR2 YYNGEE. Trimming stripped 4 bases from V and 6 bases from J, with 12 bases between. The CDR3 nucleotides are TGTGCCAGCAGCCCACCTCTGGAGGATACGCAGTATTTT. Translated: CASSPPLEDTQYF.

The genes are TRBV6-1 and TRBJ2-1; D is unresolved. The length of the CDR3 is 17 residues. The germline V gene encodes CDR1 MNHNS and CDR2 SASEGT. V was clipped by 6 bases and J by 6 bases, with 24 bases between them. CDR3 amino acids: CASRELIPPFSVNEQFF. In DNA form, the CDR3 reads TGTGCCAGCAGGGAACTTATACCCCCCTTTAGTGTCAATGAGCAGTTCTTC.

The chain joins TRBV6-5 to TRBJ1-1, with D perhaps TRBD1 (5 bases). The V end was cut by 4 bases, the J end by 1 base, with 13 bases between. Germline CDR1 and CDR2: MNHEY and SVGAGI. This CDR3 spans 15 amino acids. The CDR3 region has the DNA TGTGCCAGCAGTTCACCGGGACGGCCGAACACTGAAGCTTTCTTT. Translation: CASSSPGRPNTEAFF.

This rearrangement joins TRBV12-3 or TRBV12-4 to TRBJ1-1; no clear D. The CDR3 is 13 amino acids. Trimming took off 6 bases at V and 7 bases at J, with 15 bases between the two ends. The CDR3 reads CASRRTVTFEAFF. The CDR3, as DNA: TGTGCCAGCAGGCGGACGGTAACTTTTGAAGCTTTCTTT.

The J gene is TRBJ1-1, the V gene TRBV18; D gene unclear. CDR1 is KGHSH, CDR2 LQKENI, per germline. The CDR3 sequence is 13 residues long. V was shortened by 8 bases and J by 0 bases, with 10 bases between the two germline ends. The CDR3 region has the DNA TGTGCCAGCGGAACAGATATGAACACTGAAGCTTTCTTT. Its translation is CASGTDMNTEAFF.

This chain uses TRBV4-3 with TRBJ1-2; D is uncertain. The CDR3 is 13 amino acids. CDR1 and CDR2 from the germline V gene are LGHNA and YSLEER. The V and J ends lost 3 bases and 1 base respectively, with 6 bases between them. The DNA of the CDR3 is TGCGCCAGCAGCCACCAGAATAACTATGGCTACACCTTC. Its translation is CASSHQNNYGYTF.

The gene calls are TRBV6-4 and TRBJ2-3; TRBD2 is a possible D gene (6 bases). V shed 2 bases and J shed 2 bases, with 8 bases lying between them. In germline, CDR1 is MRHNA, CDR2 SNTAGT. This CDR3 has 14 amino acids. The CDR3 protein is CASSDGGTTDTQYF. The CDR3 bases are TGTGCCAGCAGTGACGGGGGGACCACAGATACGCAGTATTTT.

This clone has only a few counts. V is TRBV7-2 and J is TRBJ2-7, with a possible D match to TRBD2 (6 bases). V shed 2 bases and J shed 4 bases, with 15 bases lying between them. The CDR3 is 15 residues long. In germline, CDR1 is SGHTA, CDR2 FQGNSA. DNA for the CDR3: TGTGCCAGCAGCTTACAAACGGGAGAAGGGTACGAGCAGTACTTC. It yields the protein CASSLQTGEGYEQYF.

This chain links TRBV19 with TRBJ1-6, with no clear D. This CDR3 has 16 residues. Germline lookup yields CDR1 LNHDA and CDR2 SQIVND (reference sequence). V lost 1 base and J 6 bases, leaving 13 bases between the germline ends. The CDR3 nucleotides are TGTGCCAGTAGTATAGCGCGGGTGGCCCCTAATTCACCCCTCCACTTT. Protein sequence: CASSIARVAPNSPLHF.

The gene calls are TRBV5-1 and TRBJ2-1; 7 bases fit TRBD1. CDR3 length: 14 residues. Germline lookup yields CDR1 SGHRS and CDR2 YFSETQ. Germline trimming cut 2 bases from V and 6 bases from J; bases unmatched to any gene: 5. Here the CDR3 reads CASSLGQAVNEQFF. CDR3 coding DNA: TGCGCCAGCAGCTTAGGACAGGCAGTCAATGAGCAGTTCTTC.

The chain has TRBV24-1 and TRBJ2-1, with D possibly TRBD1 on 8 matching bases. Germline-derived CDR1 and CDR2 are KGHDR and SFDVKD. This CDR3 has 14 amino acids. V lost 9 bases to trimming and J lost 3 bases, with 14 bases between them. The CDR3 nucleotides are TGTGCCACCCAGACAGGGGAGGGCTACAATGAGCAGTTCTTC. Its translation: CATQTGEGYNEQFF.

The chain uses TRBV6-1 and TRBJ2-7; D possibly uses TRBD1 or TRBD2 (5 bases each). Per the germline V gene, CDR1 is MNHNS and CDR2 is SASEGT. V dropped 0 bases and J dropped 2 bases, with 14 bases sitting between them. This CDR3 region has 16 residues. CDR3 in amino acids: CASSEAPGPTTYEQYF. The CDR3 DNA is TGTGCCAGCAGTGAAGCTCCGGGACCTACTACCTACGAGCAGTACTTC.

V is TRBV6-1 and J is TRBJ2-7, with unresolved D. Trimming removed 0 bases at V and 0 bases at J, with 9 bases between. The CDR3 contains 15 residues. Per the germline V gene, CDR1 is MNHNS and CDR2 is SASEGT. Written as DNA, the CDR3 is TGTGCCAGCAGTGAAGCGTCGGCCGTCTCCTACGAGCAGTACTTC. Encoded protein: CASSEASAVSYEQYF.

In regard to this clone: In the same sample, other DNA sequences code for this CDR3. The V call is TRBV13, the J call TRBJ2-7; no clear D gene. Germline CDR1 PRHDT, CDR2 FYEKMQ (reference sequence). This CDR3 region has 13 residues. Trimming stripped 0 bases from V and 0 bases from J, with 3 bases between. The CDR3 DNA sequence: TGTGCCAGCAGCTTAGGGTCCTCCTACGAGCAGTACTTC. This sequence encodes CASSLGSSYEQYF.

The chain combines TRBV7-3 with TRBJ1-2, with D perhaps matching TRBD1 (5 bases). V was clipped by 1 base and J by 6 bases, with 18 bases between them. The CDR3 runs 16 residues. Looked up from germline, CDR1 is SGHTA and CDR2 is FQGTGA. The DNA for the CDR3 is TGTGCCAGCAGCTTAAATCCCCGAGGGGACGCCGATGGCTACACCTTC. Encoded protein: CASSLNPRGDADGYTF.

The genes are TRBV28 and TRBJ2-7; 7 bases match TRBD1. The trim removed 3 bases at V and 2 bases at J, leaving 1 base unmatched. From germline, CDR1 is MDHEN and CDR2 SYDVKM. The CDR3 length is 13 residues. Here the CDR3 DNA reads TGTGCCAGCAGTTTCGGGACAGCCTACGAGCAGTACTTC. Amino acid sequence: CASSFGTAYEQYF.

In DNA form, the CDR3 reads TGTGCCAGCAGGGAGACAGGGGCGAGATACGAGCAGTACTTC. As protein: CASRETGARYEQYF. This chain joins TRBV2 and TRBJ2-7, with TRBD1 identical over 8 bases. V lost 6 bases and J lost 4; bases outside the gene matches: 8. Germline V gene sequence: CDR1 SNHLY, CDR2 FYNNEI. The CDR3 loop spans 14 amino acids. Using reference TRBV2 and TRBJ2-7 for the parts outside the CDR3, the full variable domain is EPEVTQTPSHQVTQMGQEVILRCVPISNHLYFYWYRQILGQKVEFLVSFYNNEISEKSEIFDDQFSVERPDGSNFTLKIRSTKLEDSAMYFCASRETGARYEQYFGPGTRLTVT.

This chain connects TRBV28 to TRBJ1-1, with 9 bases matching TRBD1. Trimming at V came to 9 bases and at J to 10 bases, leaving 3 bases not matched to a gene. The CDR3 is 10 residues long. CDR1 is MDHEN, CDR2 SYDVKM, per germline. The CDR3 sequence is CARTGGRAFF. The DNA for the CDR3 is TGTGCCAGAACAGGGGGCAGAGCTTTCTTT.